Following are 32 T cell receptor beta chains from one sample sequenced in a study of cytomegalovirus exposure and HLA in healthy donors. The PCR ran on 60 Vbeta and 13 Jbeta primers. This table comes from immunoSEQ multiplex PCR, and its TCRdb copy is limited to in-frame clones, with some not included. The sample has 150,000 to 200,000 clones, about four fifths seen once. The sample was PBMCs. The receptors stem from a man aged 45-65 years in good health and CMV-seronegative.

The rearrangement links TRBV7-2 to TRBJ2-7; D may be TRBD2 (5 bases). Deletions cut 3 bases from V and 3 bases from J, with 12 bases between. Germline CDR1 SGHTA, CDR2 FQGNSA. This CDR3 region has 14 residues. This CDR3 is CASSFLWENYEQYF. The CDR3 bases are TGTGCCAGCAGCTTTTTATGGGAGAACTACGAGCAGTACTTC.

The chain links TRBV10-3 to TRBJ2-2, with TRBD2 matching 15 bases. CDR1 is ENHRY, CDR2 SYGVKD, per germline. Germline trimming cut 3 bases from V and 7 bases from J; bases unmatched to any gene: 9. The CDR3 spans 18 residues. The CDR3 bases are TGTGCCATCAGTGACCAAGGACTAGCGGGGGGGCCGATCGGGGAGCTGTTTTTT. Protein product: CAISDQGLAGGPIGELFF.

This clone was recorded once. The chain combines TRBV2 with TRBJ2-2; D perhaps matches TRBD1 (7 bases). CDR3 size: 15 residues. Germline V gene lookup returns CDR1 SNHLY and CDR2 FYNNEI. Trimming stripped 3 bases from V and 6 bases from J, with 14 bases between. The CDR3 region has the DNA TGTGCCAGCAGTGAGAACAGGGGAGGCGCCGGGGAGCTGTTTTTT. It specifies CASSENRGGAGELFF.

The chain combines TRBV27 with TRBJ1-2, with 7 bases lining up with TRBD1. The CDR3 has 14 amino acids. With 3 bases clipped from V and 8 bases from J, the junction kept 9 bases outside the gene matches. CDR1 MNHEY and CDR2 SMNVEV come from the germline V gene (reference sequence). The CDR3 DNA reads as TGTGCCAGCAGTTTGGTGAGGGGGCAAGGCGGCTACACCTTC. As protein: CASSLVRGQGGYTF.

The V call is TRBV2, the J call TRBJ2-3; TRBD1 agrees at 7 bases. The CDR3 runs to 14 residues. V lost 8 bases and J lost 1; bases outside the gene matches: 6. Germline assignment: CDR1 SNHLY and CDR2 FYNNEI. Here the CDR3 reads CASGRQGGTDTQYF. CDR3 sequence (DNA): TGTGCCAGCGGTAGACAGGGAGGCACAGATACGCAGTATTTT.

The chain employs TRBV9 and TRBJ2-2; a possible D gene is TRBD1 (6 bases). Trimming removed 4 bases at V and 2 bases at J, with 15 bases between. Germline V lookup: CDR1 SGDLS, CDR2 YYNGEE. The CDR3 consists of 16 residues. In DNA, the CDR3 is TGTGCCAGCAGCACTAGGACAGTAGGAAACACCGGGGAGCTGTTTTTT. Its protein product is CASSTRTVGNTGELFF.

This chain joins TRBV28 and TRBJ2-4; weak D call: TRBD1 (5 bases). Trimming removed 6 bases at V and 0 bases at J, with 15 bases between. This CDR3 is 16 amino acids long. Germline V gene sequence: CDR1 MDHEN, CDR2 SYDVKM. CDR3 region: CASRGLPSLAKNIQYF. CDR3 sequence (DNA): TGTGCCAGCAGGGGGCTCCCTTCACTAGCCAAAAACATTCAGTACTTC.

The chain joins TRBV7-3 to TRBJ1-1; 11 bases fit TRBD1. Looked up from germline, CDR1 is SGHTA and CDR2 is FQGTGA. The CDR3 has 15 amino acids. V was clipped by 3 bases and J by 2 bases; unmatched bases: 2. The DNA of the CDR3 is TGTGCCAGCAGCTTGGACAGGGGGCGCAACACTGAAGCTTTCTTT. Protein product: CASSLDRGRNTEAFF.

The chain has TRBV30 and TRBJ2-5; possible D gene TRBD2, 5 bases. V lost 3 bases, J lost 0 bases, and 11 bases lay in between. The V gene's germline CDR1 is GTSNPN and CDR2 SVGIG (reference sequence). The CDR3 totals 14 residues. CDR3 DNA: TGTGCCTGGAGAGCTAGCTGGTACCAAGAGACCCAGTACTTC. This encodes CAWRASWYQETQYF.

The CDR3 is CASSLGAGGSIYEQYF. CDR3 coding DNA: TGCGCCAGCAGCTTGGGAGCGGGAGGGTCCATCTACGAGCAGTACTTC. The chain links TRBV5-1 to TRBJ2-5, with 10 bases lining up with TRBD2. TRBJ2-7 explains the end of the DNA better; the J call may be wrong. The CDR3 covers 16 residues. Germline CDR1 reads SGHRS; CDR2 reads YFSETQ.

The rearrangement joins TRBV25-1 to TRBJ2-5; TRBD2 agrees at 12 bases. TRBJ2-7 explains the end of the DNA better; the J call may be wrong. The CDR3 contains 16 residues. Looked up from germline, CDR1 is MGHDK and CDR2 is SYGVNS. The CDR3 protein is CASSDQRTSGNHEQYF. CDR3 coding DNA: TGTGCCAGCAGTGACCAACGGACTAGCGGGAACCACGAGCAGTACTTC.

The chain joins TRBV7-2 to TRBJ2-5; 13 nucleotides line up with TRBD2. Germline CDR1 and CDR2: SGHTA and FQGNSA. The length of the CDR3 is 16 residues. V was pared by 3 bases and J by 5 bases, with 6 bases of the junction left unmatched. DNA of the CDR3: TGTGCCAGCAGCTTGGGACTAGCGGGGAATCAGGAGACCCAGTACTTC. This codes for CASSLGLAGNQETQYF.

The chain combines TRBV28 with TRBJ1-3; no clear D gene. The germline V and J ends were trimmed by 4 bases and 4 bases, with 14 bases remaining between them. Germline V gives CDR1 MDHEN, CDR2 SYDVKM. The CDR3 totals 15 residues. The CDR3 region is CASSSVEQAGNTIYF. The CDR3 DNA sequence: TGTGCCAGCAGTTCGGTAGAGCAGGCCGGAAACACCATATATTTT.

CDR3 DNA sequence: TGCGCCAGCAGCCTCCGGGACAGACCACTTGGGTCACCCCTCCACTTT. This codes for CASSLRDRPLGSPLHF. This rearrangement joins TRBV4-3 to TRBJ1-6, with 7 bases aligning to TRBD1. The CDR3 sequence is 16 residues long. Germline V gene sequence: CDR1 LGHNA, CDR2 YSLEER. The J segment lost 10 bases and the V segment lost 4 bases, leaving 13 bases of the junction unmatched.

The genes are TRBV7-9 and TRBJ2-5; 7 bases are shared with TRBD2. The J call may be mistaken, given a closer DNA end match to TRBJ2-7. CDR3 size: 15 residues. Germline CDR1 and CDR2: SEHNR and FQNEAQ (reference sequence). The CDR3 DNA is TGTGCCAGCAGCTCCCGGGGGGTATCAGGCCACGAGCAGTACTTC. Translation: CASSSRGVSGHEQYF.

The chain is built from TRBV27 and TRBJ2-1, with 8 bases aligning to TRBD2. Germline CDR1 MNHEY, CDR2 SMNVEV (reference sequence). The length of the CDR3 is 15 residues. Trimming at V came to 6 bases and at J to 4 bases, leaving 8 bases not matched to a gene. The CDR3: CASSTLADSYNEQFF. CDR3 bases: TGTGCCAGCAGCACACTAGCGGACTCTTACAATGAGCAGTTCTTC.

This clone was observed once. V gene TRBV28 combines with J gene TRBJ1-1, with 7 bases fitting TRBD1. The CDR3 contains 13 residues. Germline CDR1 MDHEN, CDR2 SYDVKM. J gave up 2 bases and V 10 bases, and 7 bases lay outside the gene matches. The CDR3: CATYRGGNTEAFF. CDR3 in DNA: TGTGCCACCTACAGGGGAGGAAACACTGAAGCTTTCTTT. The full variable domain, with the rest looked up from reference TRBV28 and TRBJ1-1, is DVKVTQSSRYLVKRTGEKVFLECVQDMDHENMFWYRQDPGLGLRLIYFSYDVKMKEKGDIPEGYSVSREKKERFSLILESASTNQTSMYLCATYRGGNTEAFFGQGTRLTVV.

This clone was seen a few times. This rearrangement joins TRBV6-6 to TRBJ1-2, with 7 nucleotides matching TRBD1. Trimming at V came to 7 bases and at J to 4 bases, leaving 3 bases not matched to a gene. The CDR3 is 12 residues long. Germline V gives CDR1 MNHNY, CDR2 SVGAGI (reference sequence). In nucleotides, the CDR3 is TGTGCCAGCACCGGGACAGCCTATGGCTACACCTTC. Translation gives CASTGTAYGYTF.

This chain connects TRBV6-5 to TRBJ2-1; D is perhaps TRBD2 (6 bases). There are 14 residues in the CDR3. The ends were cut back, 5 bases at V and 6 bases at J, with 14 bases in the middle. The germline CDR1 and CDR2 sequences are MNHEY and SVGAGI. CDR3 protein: CASSTSGRFNEQFF. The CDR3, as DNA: TGTGCCAGCAGTACAAGTGGGAGGTTCAATGAGCAGTTCTTC.

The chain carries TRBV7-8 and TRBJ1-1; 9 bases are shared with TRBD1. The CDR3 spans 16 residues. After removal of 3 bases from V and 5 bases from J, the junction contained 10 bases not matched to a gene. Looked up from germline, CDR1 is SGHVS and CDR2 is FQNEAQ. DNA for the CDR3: TGTGCCAGCAGCTTGGGCACCACAGGGGGCACTACTGAAGCTTTCTTT. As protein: CASSLGTTGGTTEAFF.

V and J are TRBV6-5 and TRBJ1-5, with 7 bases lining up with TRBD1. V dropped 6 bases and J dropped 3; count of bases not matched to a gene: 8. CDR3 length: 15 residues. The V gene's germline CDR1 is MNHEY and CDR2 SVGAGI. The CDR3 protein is CASSRKGTVNQPQHF. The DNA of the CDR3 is TGTGCCAGCAGCAGGAAAGGGACAGTCAATCAGCCCCAGCATTTT.

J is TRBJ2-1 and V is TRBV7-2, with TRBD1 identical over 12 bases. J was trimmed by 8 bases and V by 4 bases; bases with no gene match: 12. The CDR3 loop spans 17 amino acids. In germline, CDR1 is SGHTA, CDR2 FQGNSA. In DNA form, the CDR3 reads TGTGCCAGCAGCTCGGGGACAGGGGGCGCTTTGGTGTATGAGCAGTTCTTC. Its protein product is CASSSGTGGALVYEQFF.

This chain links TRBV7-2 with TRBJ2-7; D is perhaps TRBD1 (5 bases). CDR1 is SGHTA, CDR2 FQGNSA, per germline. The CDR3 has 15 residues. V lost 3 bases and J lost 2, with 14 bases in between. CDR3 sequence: CASSFRQTNPYEQYF. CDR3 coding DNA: TGTGCCAGCAGCTTTAGACAGACCAACCCCTACGAGCAGTACTTC.

The CDR3 reads CASSGQGARGNIQYF. As DNA, the CDR3 is TGTGCCAGCAGCGGACAGGGGGCGCGGGGAAACATTCAGTACTTC. The chain is built from TRBV6-1 and TRBJ2-4; 11 bases align to TRBD1. Germline-derived CDR1 and CDR2 are MNHNS and SASEGT. The CDR3 totals 15 residues. V lost 6 bases and J lost 6; bases outside the gene matches: 7.

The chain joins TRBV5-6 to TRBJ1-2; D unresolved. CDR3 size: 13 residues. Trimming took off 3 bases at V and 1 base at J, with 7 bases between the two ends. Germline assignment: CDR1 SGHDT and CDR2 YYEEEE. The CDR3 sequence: CASSSGNNYGYTF. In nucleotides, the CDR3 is TGTGCCAGCAGCTCCGGTAATAACTATGGCTACACCTTC.

CDR3 in amino acids: CASSRSGSSYEQYF. CDR3 coding DNA: TGTGCCAGCAGTCGAAGCGGCTCTTCCTACGAGCAGTACTTC. The J gene is TRBJ2-7, the V gene TRBV6-6; TRBD2 might be the D (5 bases). The CDR3 extends over 14 amino acids. The germline V gene encodes CDR1 MNHNY and CDR2 SVGAGI (reference sequence). Deletions cut 5 bases from V and 1 base from J, with 12 bases between.

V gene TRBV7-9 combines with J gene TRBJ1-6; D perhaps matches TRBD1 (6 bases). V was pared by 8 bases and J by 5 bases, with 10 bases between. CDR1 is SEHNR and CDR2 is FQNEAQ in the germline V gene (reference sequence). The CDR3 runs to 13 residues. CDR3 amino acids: CASRDTDNSPLHF. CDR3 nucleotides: TGTGCCAGCCGGGACACAGATAATTCACCCCTCCACTTT.

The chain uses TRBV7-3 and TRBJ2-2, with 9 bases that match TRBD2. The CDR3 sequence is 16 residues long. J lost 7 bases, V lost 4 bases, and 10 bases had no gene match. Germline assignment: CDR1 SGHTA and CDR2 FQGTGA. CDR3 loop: CASSWLAGKTGGELFF. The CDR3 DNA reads TGTGCCAGCAGCTGGCTAGCGGGGAAAACGGGCGGGGAGCTGTTTTTT.

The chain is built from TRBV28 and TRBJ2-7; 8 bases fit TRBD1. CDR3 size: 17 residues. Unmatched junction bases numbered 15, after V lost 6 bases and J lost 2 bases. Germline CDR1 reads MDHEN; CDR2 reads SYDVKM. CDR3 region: CASRPEFWGQEAYEQYF. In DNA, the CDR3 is TGTGCCAGCAGACCAGAGTTTTGGGGACAGGAGGCCTACGAGCAGTACTTC.

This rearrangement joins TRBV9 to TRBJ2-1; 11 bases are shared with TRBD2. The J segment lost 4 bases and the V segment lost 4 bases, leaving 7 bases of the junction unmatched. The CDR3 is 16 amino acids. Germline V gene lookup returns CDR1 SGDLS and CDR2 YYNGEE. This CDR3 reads CASSSRSSGGYNEQFF. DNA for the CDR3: TGTGCCAGCAGCTCCCGGTCTAGCGGGGGGTACAATGAGCAGTTCTTC. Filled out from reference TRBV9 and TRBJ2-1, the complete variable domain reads DSGVTQTPKHLITATGQRVTLRCSPRSGDLSVYWYQQSLDQGLQFLIQYYNGEERAKGNILERFSAQQFPDLHSELNLSSLELGDSALYFCASSSRSSGGYNEQFFGPGTRLTVL.

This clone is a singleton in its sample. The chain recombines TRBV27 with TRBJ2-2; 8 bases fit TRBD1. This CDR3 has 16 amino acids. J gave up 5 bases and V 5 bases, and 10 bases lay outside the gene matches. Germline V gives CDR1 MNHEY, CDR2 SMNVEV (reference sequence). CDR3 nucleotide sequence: TGTGCCAGCAGTCCATGGACAGGGAGAGGGACCGGGGAGCTGTTTTTT. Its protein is CASSPWTGRGTGELFF.

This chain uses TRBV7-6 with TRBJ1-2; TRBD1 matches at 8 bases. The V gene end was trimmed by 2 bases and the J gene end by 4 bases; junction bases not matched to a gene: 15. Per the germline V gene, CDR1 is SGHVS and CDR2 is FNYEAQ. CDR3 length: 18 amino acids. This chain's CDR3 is CASSLTPSATGVGYGYTF. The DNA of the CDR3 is TGTGCCAGCAGCTTAACCCCGTCCGCGACAGGGGTGGGCTATGGCTACACCTTC. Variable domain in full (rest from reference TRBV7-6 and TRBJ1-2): GAGVSQSPRYKVTKRGQDVALRCDPISGHVSLYWYRQALGQGPEFLTYFNYEAQQDKSGLPNDRFSAERPEGSISTLTIQRTEQRDSAMYRCASSLTPSATGVGYGYTFGSGTRLTVV.